These 16 T cell receptor beta chains came from one sample sequenced in a study of technical replicates of blood from a few donors. Measured with immunoSEQ multiplex PCR; TCRdb has only the in-frame clones, and not every one. The table lists 80,000 to 100,000 clones, 92% of them singletons, with about 0.27% in the top ten. The sequenced sample was T cells isolated from PBMCs. These receptor sequences come from a human donor in good health.

This clone was recorded only once. The chain recombines TRBV5-1 with TRBJ2-2, with TRBD2 matching 8 bases. The CDR3 covers 15 residues. J lost 5 bases, V lost 6 bases, and 9 bases had no gene match. CDR1 is SGHRS and CDR2 is YFSETQ in the germline V gene. Here the CDR3 reads CASTLPGGRTGELFF. In nucleotides, the CDR3 is TGCGCCAGCACCCTCCCGGGGGGGCGAACCGGGGAGCTGTTTTTT.

The chain links TRBV28 to TRBJ2-4, with 7 positions matching TRBD2. The V segment lost 8 bases and the J segment 0 bases; nucleotides outside the gene matches: 4. CDR1 is MDHEN and CDR2 is SYDVKM in the germline V gene. The CDR3 has 14 amino acids. The CDR3 spells CASGGGAAKNIQYF. The CDR3 coding sequence is TGTGCCAGCGGGGGGGGTGCAGCCAAAAACATTCAGTACTTC.

The genes are TRBV18 and TRBJ1-2; D ambiguous. CDR1 is KGHSH, CDR2 LQKENI, per germline. The CDR3 is 16 residues long. Trimming took off 0 bases at V and 0 bases at J, with 11 bases between the two ends. The CDR3 region is CASSPPVVRSNYGYTF. DNA of the CDR3: TGTGCCAGCTCACCACCGGTCGTCAGGTCTAACTATGGCTACACCTTC.

CDR3 loop: CASSPGLAGDWFYNEQFF. The CDR3 DNA is TGTGCCAGCAGCCCCGGACTAGCGGGAGATTGGTTTTACAATGAGCAGTTCTTC. This chain joins TRBV5-4 and TRBJ2-1; 13 positions agree with TRBD2. The germline V gene encodes CDR1 SGHNT and CDR2 YYREEE (reference sequence). The CDR3 has 18 residues. V trimming: 4 bases; J trimming: 4 bases; junction bases outside the gene matches: 11.

A single count supports this clone. The chain combines TRBV6-4 with TRBJ1-5; D is unclear. This CDR3 spans 15 amino acids. Germline loops: CDR1 MRHNA, CDR2 SNTAGT. V was cut by 2 bases and J by 0 bases, with 8 bases left in between. DNA for the CDR3: TGTGCCAGCAGTGACCCACGACATAGCAATCAGCCCCAGCATTTT. It specifies CASSDPRHSNQPQHF.

This rearrangement joins TRBV7-9 to TRBJ2-7; 9 nucleotides match TRBD2. Trimming cost V 3 bases and J 0 bases; bases outside gene matches: 3. Germline CDR1 reads SEHNR; CDR2 reads FQNEAQ (reference sequence). The CDR3 sequence is 15 residues long. The CDR3 spells CASSFTSGPSYEQYF. CDR3 nucleotide sequence: TGTGCCAGCAGCTTTACTAGCGGGCCCTCCTACGAGCAGTACTTC.

The chain uses TRBV10-3 and TRBJ2-7; TRBD2 matches 8 bases. V lost 7 bases to trimming and J lost 2 bases; unmatched junction nucleotides: 4. Germline CDR1 is ENHRY and CDR2 is SYGVKD. This CDR3 has 13 amino acids. This CDR3 reads CAITTGGAYEQYF. The CDR3 coding sequence is TGTGCCATCACTACGGGAGGGGCCTACGAGCAGTACTTC.

The chain uses TRBV19 and TRBJ2-3, with D possibly matching TRBD1 (6 bases). This CDR3 contains 15 residues. Per the germline V gene, CDR1 is LNHDA and CDR2 is SQIVND (reference sequence). V lost 3 bases, J lost 0 bases, and 10 bases lay in between. CDR3 region: CASSIYRASTDTQYF. CDR3 DNA sequence: TGTGCCAGTAGTATTTACAGGGCCAGCACAGATACGCAGTATTTT.

V and J are TRBV7-9 and TRBJ2-2; the D is unclear. CDR3 length: 14 amino acids. Per the germline V gene, CDR1 is SEHNR and CDR2 is FQNEAQ (reference sequence). The V gene lost 1 base and the J gene lost 1 base, with 4 bases spanning the gap. This CDR3 reads CASSLVMNTGELFF. CDR3 in DNA: TGTGCCAGCAGCTTAGTTATGAACACCGGGGAGCTGTTTTTT.

For the CDR3, the DNA is TGTGCCAGCAGCCGACAGGGGACAACCTACGAGCAGTACTTC. It yields the protein CASSRQGTTYEQYF. The rearrangement joins TRBV7-9 to TRBJ2-7; the match to TRBD1 covers 8 bases. The CDR3 is 14 amino acids. V lost 5 bases, J lost 2 bases, and 5 bases stayed unmatched. Germline lookup yields CDR1 SEHNR and CDR2 FQNEAQ (reference sequence).

This chain joins TRBV28 and TRBJ2-2; tentative D call: TRBD1 (5 bases). The CDR3 is 14 residues long. Germline V lookup: CDR1 MDHEN, CDR2 SYDVKM. Trimming took off 7 bases at V and 2 bases at J, with 11 bases between the two ends. The CDR3 DNA is TGTGCCAGCACTAACAGGCTTAACACCGGGGAGCTGTTTTTT. Residues: CASTNRLNTGELFF.

The CDR3 sequence is CASSGIAGQRNTEAFF. The CDR3 coding sequence is TGTGCCAGTAGTGGGATCGCGGGACAGAGGAACACTGAAGCTTTCTTT. The chain joins TRBV19 to TRBJ1-1, with TRBD1 matching over 7 bases. The germline V gene has CDR1 LNHDA and CDR2 SQIVND (reference sequence). The CDR3 length is 16 residues. With V trimmed by 5 bases and J by 1 base, 10 bases remained unmatched.

The V call is TRBV15, the J call TRBJ1-3, with D possibly matching TRBD1 (6 bases). The germline gives CDR1 LNHNV, CDR2 YYDKDF (reference sequence). CDR3 length: 16 residues. V was pared by 2 bases and J by 0 bases, with 11 bases between. The CDR3 loop is CATSRSQGPSGNTIYF. CDR3 bases: TGTGCCACCAGCAGATCCCAGGGGCCCTCTGGAAACACCATATATTTT.

This clone was counted a single time. The J gene is TRBJ1-1, the V gene TRBV6-5; the D is unclear. CDR1 is MNHEY, CDR2 SVGAGI, per germline. V dropped 0 bases and J dropped 7 bases, with 6 bases sitting between them. CDR3 length equals 12 residues. The CDR3 coding sequence is TGTGCCAGCAGTTACTCGAGTGGTGAAGCTTTCTTT. This translates into CASSYSSGEAFF.

The chain carries TRBV9 and TRBJ2-1; maybe TRBD2 (7 bases). Trimming cost V 2 bases and J 2 bases, with 11 bases left between them. CDR1 and CDR2 from the germline V gene are SGDLS and YYNGEE. The length of the CDR3 is 15 residues. The CDR3 loop reads CASSVDGGPYNEQFF. CDR3 coding DNA: TGTGCCAGCAGCGTCGACGGGGGGCCCTACAATGAGCAGTTCTTC. Supplemented by reference TRBV9 and TRBJ2-1, the full variable domain reads DSGVTQTPKHLITATGQRVTLRCSPRSGDLSVYWYQQSLDQGLQFLIQYYNGEERAKGNILERFSAQQFPDLHSELNLSSLELGDSALYFCASSVDGGPYNEQFFGPGTRLTVL.

J is TRBJ1-1 and V is TRBV7-9; TRBD1 might be the D (5 bases). V dropped 2 bases and J dropped 0 bases, with 7 bases sitting between them. This CDR3 is built from 14 residues. The germline V gene has CDR1 SEHNR and CDR2 FQNEAQ (reference sequence). The CDR3 is CASSLTGLNTEAFF. In DNA, the CDR3 is TGTGCCAGCAGCTTAACAGGACTGAACACTGAAGCTTTCTTT.